This TCR beta chain was recovered during a study of T cells in tuberculosis (dated by TCRdb to the late 2010s). For context, the study as a whole: To characterize T cells specific for the mycobacterial lipid antigen glucose monomycolate (GMM), the study used CD1B tetramers together with high-throughput TCR immunosequencing. IGRA-negative adolescents, IGRA-positive adolescents with latent tuberculosis and adults with active tuberculosis, more than 9 per group, were compared in a South African clinical cohort. Results the study describes overall, beyond this receptor: Compared with IGRA-negative controls, TCR-alpha repertoires from active tuberculosis had smaller mean NN-distances to GMM-specific TCRs, which suggests that these TCRs underwent clonal expansion. Clinical samples were selected based on the availability of cryopreserved specimens, with adults included as active tuberculosis cases and adolescents included as controls. Using GEM motif frequencies, a classifier achieved 70% accuracy, whereas a classifier built on the diverse GMM-specific repertoire got to roughly 90% accuracy (AUROC 0.90). Smaller NN-distances were partly driven by shorter CDR3-alpha lengths in active tuberculosis patients, and statistical significance was not reached for the TCR-beta difference.

Its CDR3 holds 16 amino acids, cysteine through phenylalanine. Solely the CDR3 DNA is kept, with 48 bases framed from the first base. Deletion took 5 bases off V and 0 bases off J, with a span of 16 bases between the germline ends. Taken from the germline V gene (reference sequence), the CDR1 and CDR2 loops are SEHNR and FQNEAQ. The immunoSEQ multiplex PCR assay was used to generate TCR libraries, with TCR-beta and/or TCR-alpha/delta assays applied to each sample. The amplified TCR libraries were sequenced using the Illumina high-throughput platform. For the original study's pipeline: Clustering and dimensionality reduction were performed using pairwise TCRdist distances among GMM-specific receptors from ex vivo sorted or in vitro expanded T cells. Each clinical repertoire was scored by mean NN-distance, the average TCRdist to the nearest 10% of tetramer-positive reference sequences. GEM TCR motif frequency was calculated as the fraction of unique TCRs that matched known GEM sequences in V/J usage and CDR3 length. Linear discriminant analysis with leave-one-out cross-validation, implemented in scikit-learn, was used to classify active tuberculosis. TCRdb obtained this table from immuneACCESS and retained in-frame rearrangements with V and J assigned. These tables miss some clones; where compared with another copy, unresolved V genes account for less than half of the shortfall, and the remainder is unexplained. V, J and clone size derive from that table, while D and trimming were established from the DNA sequence. For this sample the table gives over 35,000 clones, of which approximately 95% were detected only once. The top ten clones comprise 3% to 4% of the sample.

A note on this clone: The target of this receptor is not known. The sample holds no much larger clone one base away, and base qualities are not on file.

At study entry, adolescents were screened for latent tuberculosis infection using a tuberculin skin test and the QuantiFERON-TB GOLD In-Tube IGRA. Immunosequencing was performed on unsorted cryopreserved PBMC and covered approximately 110,000 T cells per clinical donor on average. Eleven high schools in the Worcester region of the Western Cape, South Africa, served as enrollment sites for adolescents aged 12 to 18 years. Around ten M. tuberculosis-infected adolescents and roughly ten uninfected adolescents, matched for age and sex, were selected. PBMC from adolescents were isolated by density centrifugation from freshly drawn heparinized blood and were then cryopreserved.

The chain was built from TRBV7-9 and TRBJ1-1; D gene: possibly TRBD1, on 6 matching bases. Sequenced input: PBMCs. The sequence derives from a donor aged 10 to 29 with latent tuberculosis or without tuberculosis infection. This receptor carries the CDR3 CASSRPGHSMNTEAFF. The DNA sequence is TGTGCCAGCAGCAGGCCGGGACACAGTATGAACACTGAAGCTTTCTTT. Beyond the CDR3, the reference TRBV7-9 and TRBJ1-1 genes provide the residues; the full variable domain reads: DTGVSQNPRHKITKRGQNVTFRCDPISEHNRLYWYRQTLGQGPEFLTYFQNEAQLEKSRLLSDRFSAERPKGSFSTLEIQRTEQGDSAMYLCASSRPGHSMNTEAFFGQGTRLTVV.